The rows below give T cell receptor beta chains drawn from one sample of a study of TIL therapy for anti-PD-1-resistant metastatic lung cancer. The method was immunoSEQ multiplex PCR; TCRdb's version includes in-frame clones alone and lacks a portion of them. Of some 26,000 clones in the sample, over 55% were seen once. The starting material was tumor tissue, obtained at baseline. The receptors here all came from a woman between 25 and 85 years old with non-small cell lung cancer. Each CDR3 is given with its conserved first and last residue. A D gene is named only where the DNA matches it firmly. Only part of the rows carry a size: once, few, many, or a class if the clone is expanded.

V gene	clone size	J gene	D gene	CDR3 DNA	CDR3 protein
TRBV5-1	NA	TRBJ2-5	NA	TGCGCCAGCAGCATGTACCAAGAGACCCAGTACTTC	CASSMYQETQYF
TRBV6-6	medium-sized	TRBJ2-5	NA	TGTGCCAGCAGTTACGAGAGCGCCAGCCGAGAGACCCAGTACTTC	CASSYESASRETQYF
TRBV2	NA	TRBJ2-5	TRBD2	TGTGCCGGAAATTTAGCGGGAGGTGCGGAGACCCAGTACTTC	CAGNLAGGAETQYF
TRBV23-1	NA	TRBJ2-5	TRBD1	TGCGCCAGCAGTCAAACCGCAGGGGGTTACCAAGAGACCCAGTACTTC	CASSQTAGGYQETQYF
TRBV19	few	TRBJ1-5	NA	TGTGCCAGTAGTATTCGGGGCGCAGGCAATCAGCCCCAGCATTTT	CASSIRGAGNQPQHF
TRBV10-3	NA	TRBJ2-5	NA	TGTGCCATCAGTGAAACTTCCAAGGGGTCCGAGACCCAGTACTTC	CAISETSKGSETQYF
TRBV5-4	few	TRBJ1-1	NA	TGTGCCAGCAGCATAGTGGACACTGAAGCTTTCTTT	CASSIVDTEAFF
TRBV5-1	NA	TRBJ2-7	TRBD1	TGCGCCAGCAGCGAAGAGACAGGGGGCAGTTACGAGCAGTACTTC	CASSEETGGSYEQYF
TRBV7-9	NA	TRBJ2-3	NA	TGTGCCAGCAGCTTAGATCTGGTCACAGATACGCAGTATTTT	CASSLDLVTDTQYF
TRBV29-1	NA	TRBJ2-6	NA	TGCAGCGTTTCCCTTGGGGCCAACGTCCTGACTTTC	CSVSLGANVLTF
TRBV5-6	NA	TRBJ2-7	NA	TGTGCCAGCAGCAGCACCGGGACCCCGGAGGACGAGCAGTACTTC	CASSSTGTPEDEQYF
TRBV9	NA	TRBJ2-1	NA	TGTGCCAGCAGCGGGGGGCACGGGTCATACAATGAGCAGTTCTTC	CASSGGHGSYNEQFF
TRBV6-5	NA	TRBJ2-7	NA	TGTGCCAGCAGGGGTCGTGGGTACGAGCAGTACTTC	CASRGRGYEQYF
TRBV9	NA	TRBJ1-1	TRBD1	TGTGCCAGCAGCGTTAACAGGGGCAGCAATGAAGCTTTCTTT	CASSVNRGSNEAFF
TRBV11-3	few	TRBJ1-1	NA	TGTGCCAGCAGTTGGGCATTCGGCACTGAAGCTTTCTTT	CASSWAFGTEAFF
TRBV15	NA	TRBJ2-1	TRBD2	TGTGCCACCAGCGTTCTAGCGGGACTTTACAATGAGCAGTTCTTC	CATSVLAGLYNEQFF
TRBV11-1	NA	TRBJ2-1	TRBD2	TGTGCCAGCAGCTTATCAGCGACGACTAGCGGGACGAATGAGCAGTTCTTC	CASSLSATTSGTNEQFF
TRBV5-6	NA	TRBJ2-7	TRBD1	TGTGCCAGCAGCCCCGGGACAGGGAACGACTACGAGCAGTACTTC	CASSPGTGNDYEQYF
TRBV7-2	NA	TRBJ2-1	NA	TGTGCCAGCAGCCTATACGGAGGTTCTGATTACTACAATGAGCAGTTCTTC	CASSLYGGSDYYNEQFF
TRBV11-2	NA	TRBJ2-5	NA	TGTGCCAGCACCTCTTCCGGGACTGGGCTTGCGGAGACCCAGTACTTC	CASTSSGTGLAETQYF
TRBV30	few	TRBJ2-1	NA	TGTGCCTGGAGTGAATGGAAAGAGCAGTTCTTC	CAWSEWKEQFF
TRBV5-5	NA	TRBJ2-7	NA	TGTGCCAGCAGCCCCCCGCCCCCGTCGGGTGAGCAGTACTTC	CASSPPPPSGEQYF
TRBV7-8	few	TRBJ1-1	NA	TGTGCCAGCAGCTTAGATAGGACCCCTGAAGCTTTCTTT	CASSLDRTPEAFF
TRBV6-4	NA	TRBJ1-5	TRBD1	TGTGCCAAGACAGGGAACAGGGTGGCTTATAGCAATCAGCCCCAGCATTTT	CAKTGNRVAYSNQPQHF
TRBV7-9	NA	TRBJ1-3	NA	TGTGCCAGCAGAGACGGAAACACCATATATTTT	CASRDGNTIYF
TRBV6-6	NA	TRBJ2-7	NA	TGTGCCAGCAGTTACTCAAGAGGGGGCTCCTACGAGCAGTACTTC	CASSYSRGGSYEQYF
TRBV20-1	medium-sized	TRBJ2-1	NA	TGCAGTGCTACCAGGAATGAGCAGTTCTTC	CSATRNEQFF
TRBV14	NA	TRBJ2-1	TRBD2	TGTGCCAGCAGCCAGACTAGCAACCACAATGAGCAGTTCTTC	CASSQTSNHNEQFF
TRBV7-2	NA	TRBJ2-7	TRBD2	TGTGCCAGCAGCTTCCCCCAAGGTAGCGGGAGTGGAGAGCAGTACTTC	CASSFPQGSGSGEQYF
TRBV19	NA	TRBJ2-1	TRBD2	TGTGCCAGTACGCGGGGACTAGCGGTATACAATGAGCAGTTCTTC	CASTRGLAVYNEQFF
TRBV6-5	NA	TRBJ1-1	NA	TGTGCCAGCGGACAAGGAAGGGAAGCTTTCTTT	CASGQGREAFF
TRBV4-2	few	TRBJ2-5	TRBD2	TGTGCCAGCAGCTACTCAGCGGGACAAGAGACCCAGTACTTC	CASSYSAGQETQYF
TRBV27	NA	TRBJ2-2	TRBD2	TGTGCCAGCAGCCGTCGAGGGACTAGCGGAGGGCTAAACACCGGGGAGCTGTTTTTT	CASSRRGTSGGLNTGELFF
TRBV4-2	NA	TRBJ2-1	NA	TGTGCCAGCAGCCCGGGACCAACCTACAATGAGCAGTTCTTC	CASSPGPTYNEQFF
TRBV5-6	NA	TRBJ1-1	NA	TGTGCCAGCAGCTTGGGACACGACACTGAAGCTTTCTTT	CASSLGHDTEAFF
TRBV19	NA	TRBJ2-5	NA	TGTGCCAGTAGTATCAAGCAGGGGACGGGGCAAATAGTGACCCAGTACTTC	CASSIKQGTGQIVTQYF
TRBV5-6	NA	TRBJ2-3	NA	TGTGCCAGCAGCTTTTATAGGCGACCGCATACGCAGTATTTT	CASSFYRRPHTQYF
TRBV18	few	TRBJ2-2	NA	TGTGCCAGCTCACCACCGTCCGGGGAGCTGTTTTTT	CASSPPSGELFF
TRBV5-1	NA	TRBJ2-7	TRBD2	TGCGCCAGCAGCTCTCAAACTAGCGGCTACGAGCAGTACTTC	CASSSQTSGYEQYF
TRBV19	NA	TRBJ2-3	NA	TGTGCCAGTAGTATAAGGGCGGAGGCGCAGTATTTT	CASSIRAEAQYF
TRBV5-1	NA	TRBJ2-1	TRBD2	TGCGCCAGCAGCGCCCGCGGGAGGAGAATAAGCGCCTACAATGAGCAGTTCTTC	CASSARGRRISAYNEQFF
TRBV6-1	medium-sized	TRBJ2-7	TRBD1	TGTGCCAGCAGGGGGACAGGAGGGGTCTACGAGCAGTACTTC	CASRGTGGVYEQYF
TRBV6-5	NA	TRBJ2-1	NA	TGTGCCAGCAGTTACAGTCCCAGTACTGCGGGTGAGCAGTTCTTC	CASSYSPSTAGEQFF
TRBV5-4	NA	TRBJ2-3	NA	TGTGCCAGCAGCGATGAGCCGGGACTTCCTAGCACAGATACGCAGTATTTT	CASSDEPGLPSTDTQYF
TRBV25-1	NA	TRBJ1-4	NA	TGTGCCAGCAGTGAAGAAGGGCTGAGTGAAAAACTGTTTTTT	CASSEEGLSEKLFF
TRBV5-1	NA	TRBJ2-3	TRBD2	TGCGCCAGCAGCTCGGGCAGCGGGAGGTCCACAGATACGCAGTATTTT	CASSSGSGRSTDTQYF
TRBV6-6	NA	TRBJ1-1	NA	TGTGCCAGCATTCGGGAGGGGAACACTGAAGCTTTCTTT	CASIREGNTEAFF
TRBV2	NA	TRBJ2-7	TRBD1	TGTGCCAGCAGGGGTGACAGGGGATGGATGGACGAGCAGTACTTC	CASRGDRGWMDEQYF
TRBV5-5	NA	TRBJ1-5	NA	TGTGCCAGCAGCTTGGAGGGCCTATCGCCCCAGCATTTT	CASSLEGLSPQHF
TRBV10-1	NA	TRBJ2-3	NA	TGCGCCAGCAGTGAGTTAGCTCCCACAGATACGCAGTATTTT	CASSELAPTDTQYF
TRBV30	NA	TRBJ2-5	NA	TGTGCCTGGAAGGTCCCTTGGGAGACCCAGTACTTC	CAWKVPWETQYF
TRBV2	NA	TRBJ2-1	TRBD2	TGTGCCAGCAGTGCCCTGATGACTAGCGGGAGGGCCAATGAGCAGTTCTTC	CASSALMTSGRANEQFF
TRBV5-1	NA	TRBJ1-5	NA	TGCGCCAGCAGCCCGGGAGAGCCCCAGCATTTT	CASSPGEPQHF
TRBV5-4	NA	TRBJ2-5	NA	TGTGCCAGCAGCCCCGGGGGGCACCTTCAAGAGACCCAGTACTTC	CASSPGGHLQETQYF